This TCR beta chain emerged from a study of CD8+CD57+ T cells in acquired aplastic anemia. Findings and limits, study-wide: Patients shared 25 to 35 CD8+ CDR3 sequences with controls. Significant differences in CD8+ Simpson's diversity were not observed between patients and controls.

Note on this clonotype: Its matching antigen is unknown.

CD8+CD57+ cell expansion had been shown by flow cytometry in patients chosen for sequencing. TCR beta VDJ and CDR3 profiles were obtained from a genomic DNA template. TCRdb ran MiXCR on the reads and lists one entry per CDR3 protein. This repertoire shows 220,000 or so distinct CDR3 sequences, 65% found once; its top ten account for roughly 53%. Germline CDR1 is DFQATT and CDR2 is SNEGSKA (reference sequence). This CDR3 has 14 amino acids. The V gene lost 5 bases and the J gene lost 2 bases, with 15 bases spanning the gap. The rearrangement uses TRBV20-1 and TRBJ1-2; possibly TRBD1 for D (5 bases). This TCR came from a human donor with aplastic anemia. Sequenced input: sorted CD4+, CD8+, or CD8+CD57+ T cells (not recorded which) from PBMCs. CDR3 sequence reads: CSAERAGSNYGYTF. CDR3 DNA sequence: TGCAGTGCTGAGAGGGCAGGGTCCAACTATGGCTACACCTTC.